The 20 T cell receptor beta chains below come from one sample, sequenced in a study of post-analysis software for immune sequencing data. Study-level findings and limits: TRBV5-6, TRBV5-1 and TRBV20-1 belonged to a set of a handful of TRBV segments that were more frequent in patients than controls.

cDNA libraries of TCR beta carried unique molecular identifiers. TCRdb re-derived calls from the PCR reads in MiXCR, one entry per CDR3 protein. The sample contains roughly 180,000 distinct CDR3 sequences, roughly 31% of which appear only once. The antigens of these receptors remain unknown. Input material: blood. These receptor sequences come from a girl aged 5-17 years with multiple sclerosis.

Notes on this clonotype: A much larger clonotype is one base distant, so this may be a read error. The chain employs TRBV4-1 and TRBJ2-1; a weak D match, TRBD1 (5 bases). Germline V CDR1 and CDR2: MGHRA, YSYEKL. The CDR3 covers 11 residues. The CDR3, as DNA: TGCGCCAGCATCCAAAGGGGTGAGCAGTTCTTC. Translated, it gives CASIQRGEQFF.

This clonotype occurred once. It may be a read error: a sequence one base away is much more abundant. CDR3 region: CASSGGQDPYEQYF. The CDR3 DNA follows: TGCGCCAGCAGCGGGGGACAGGACCCCTACGAGCAGTACTTC. The chain joins TRBV5-1 to TRBJ2-7; 8 bases align to TRBD1. The germline V gene has CDR1 SGHRS and CDR2 YFSETQ. The J segment lost 2 bases and the V segment lost 4 bases, leaving 5 bases of the junction unmatched. The CDR3 loop spans 14 amino acids.

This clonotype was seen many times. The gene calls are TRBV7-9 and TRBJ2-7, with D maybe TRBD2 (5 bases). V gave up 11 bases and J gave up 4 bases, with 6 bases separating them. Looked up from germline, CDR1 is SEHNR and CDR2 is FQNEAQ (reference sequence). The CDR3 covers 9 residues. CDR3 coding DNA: TGTGCCGGAGGTTACGAGCAGTACTTC. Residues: CAGGYEQYF.

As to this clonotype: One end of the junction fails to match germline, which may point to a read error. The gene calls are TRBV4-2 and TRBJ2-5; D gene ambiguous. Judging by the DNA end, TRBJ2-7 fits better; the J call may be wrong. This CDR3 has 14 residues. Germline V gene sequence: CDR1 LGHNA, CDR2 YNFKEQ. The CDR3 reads CASNQDESLYEQYF. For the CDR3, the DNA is TGTGCCAGCAACCAAGATGAGAGTCTCTACGAGCAGTACTTC.

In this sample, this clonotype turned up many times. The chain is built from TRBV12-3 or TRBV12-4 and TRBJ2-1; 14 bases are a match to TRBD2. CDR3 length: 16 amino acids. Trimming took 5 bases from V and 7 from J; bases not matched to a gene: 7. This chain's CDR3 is CASSPGLAGVMNEQFF. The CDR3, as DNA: TGTGCCAGCAGTCCGGGACTAGCGGGAGTAATGAATGAGCAGTTCTTC.

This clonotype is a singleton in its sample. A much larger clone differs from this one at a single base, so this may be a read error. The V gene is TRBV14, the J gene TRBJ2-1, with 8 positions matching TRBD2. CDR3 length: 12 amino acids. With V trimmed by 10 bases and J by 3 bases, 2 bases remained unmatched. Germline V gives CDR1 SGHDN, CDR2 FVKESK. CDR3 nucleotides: TGTGCCAATGGGACTAGCTACAATGAGCAGTTCTTC. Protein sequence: CANGTSYNEQFF.

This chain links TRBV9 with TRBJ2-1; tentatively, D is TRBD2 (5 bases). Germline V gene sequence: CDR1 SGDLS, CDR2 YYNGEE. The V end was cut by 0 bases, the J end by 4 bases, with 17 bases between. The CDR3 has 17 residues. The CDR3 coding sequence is TGTGCCAGCAGCGTAGAACATCGGGGAATGATATACAATGAGCAGTTCTTC. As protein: CASSVEHRGMIYNEQFF. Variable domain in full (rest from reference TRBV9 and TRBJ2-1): DSGVTQTPKHLITATGQRVTLRCSPRSGDLSVYWYQQSLDQGLQFLIQYYNGEERAKGNILERFSAQQFPDLHSELNLSSLELGDSALYFCASSVEHRGMIYNEQFFGPGTRLTVL.

CDR3 residues: CASSLGQVTPEAFF. In nucleotides, the CDR3 is TGCGCCAGCAGCCTAGGACAGGTCACCCCTGAAGCTTTCTTT. The genes are TRBV5-1 and TRBJ1-1; 7 nucleotides align to TRBD1. The CDR3 runs 14 residues. The junction had 9 bases not matched to a gene; V was cut back by 4 bases and J by 6 bases. Germline-derived CDR1 and CDR2 are SGHRS and YFSETQ.

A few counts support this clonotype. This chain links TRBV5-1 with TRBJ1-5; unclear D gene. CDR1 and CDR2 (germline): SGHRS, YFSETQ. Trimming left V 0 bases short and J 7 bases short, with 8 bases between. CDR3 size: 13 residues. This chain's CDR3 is CASSLEPGQPQHF. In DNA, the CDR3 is TGCGCCAGCAGCTTGGAGCCCGGGCAGCCCCAGCATTTT.

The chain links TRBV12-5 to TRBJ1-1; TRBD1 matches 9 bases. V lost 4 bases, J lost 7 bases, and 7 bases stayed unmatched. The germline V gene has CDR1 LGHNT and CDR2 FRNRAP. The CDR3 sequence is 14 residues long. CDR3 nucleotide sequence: TGTGCTAGTGGTTCGGGACAGGGAAGGGATGAAGCTTTCTTT. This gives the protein CASGSGQGRDEAFF. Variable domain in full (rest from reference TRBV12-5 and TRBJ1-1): DARVTQTPRHKVTEMGQEVTMRCQPILGHNTVFWYRQTMMQGLELLAYFRNRAPLDDSGMPKDRFSAEMPDATLATLKIQPSEPRDSAVYFCASGSGQGRDEAFFGQGTRLTVV.

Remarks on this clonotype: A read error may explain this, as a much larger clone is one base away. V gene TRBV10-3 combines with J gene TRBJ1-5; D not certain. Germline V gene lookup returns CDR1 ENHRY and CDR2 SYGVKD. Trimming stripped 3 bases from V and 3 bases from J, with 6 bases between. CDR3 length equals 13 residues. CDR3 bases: TGTGCCATCAGTGACGGTAACAATCAGCCCCAGCATTTT. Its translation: CAISDGNNQPQHF.

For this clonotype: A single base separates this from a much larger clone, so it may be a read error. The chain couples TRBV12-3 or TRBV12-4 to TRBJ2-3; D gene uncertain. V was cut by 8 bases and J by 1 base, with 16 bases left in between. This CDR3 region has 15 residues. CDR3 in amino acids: CASGTDSLGTDTQYF. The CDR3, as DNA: TGTGCCAGCGGCACTGATAGCTTGGGCACAGATACGCAGTATTTT.

The CDR3 DNA follows: TGTGCCAGCAGCCAACAGGCTAGCTCCTACAATGAGCAGTTCTTC. Its protein is CASSQQASSYNEQFF. This rearrangement joins TRBV7-3 to TRBJ2-1, with a possible D match to TRBD1 (5 bases). This CDR3 comprises 15 residues. CDR1 and CDR2 from the germline V gene are SGHTA and FQGTGA. Trimming left V 5 bases short and J 0 bases short, with 11 bases between. The full variable domain, with the rest looked up from reference TRBV7-3 and TRBJ2-1, is GAGVSQTPSNKVTEKGKYVELRCDPISGHTALYWYRQSLGQGPEFLIYFQGTGAADDSGLPNDRFFAVRPEGSVSTLKIQRTERGDSAVYLCASSQQASSYNEQFFGPGTRLTVL.

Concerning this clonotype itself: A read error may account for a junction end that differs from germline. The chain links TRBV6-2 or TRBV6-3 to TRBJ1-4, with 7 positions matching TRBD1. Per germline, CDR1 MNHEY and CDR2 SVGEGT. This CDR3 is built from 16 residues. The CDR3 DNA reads TGTGCCAGCAGTGACCCGACCGGGACAGCGGATGAAAAACGGTTTTTT. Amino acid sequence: CASSDPTGTADEKRFF.

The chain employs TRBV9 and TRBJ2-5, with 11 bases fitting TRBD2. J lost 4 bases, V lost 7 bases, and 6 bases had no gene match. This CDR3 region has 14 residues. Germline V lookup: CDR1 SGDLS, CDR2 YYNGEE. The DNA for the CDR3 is TGTGCCAGCGATAGCGGGAGGGCCGGAGAGACCCAGTACTTC. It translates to CASDSGRAGETQYF.

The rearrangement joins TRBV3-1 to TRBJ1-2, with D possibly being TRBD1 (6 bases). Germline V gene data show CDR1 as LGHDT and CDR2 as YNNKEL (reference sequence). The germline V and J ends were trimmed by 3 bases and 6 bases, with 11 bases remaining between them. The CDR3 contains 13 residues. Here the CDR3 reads CASSQRQVDGYTF. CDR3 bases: TGTGCCAGCAGCCAGCGACAGGTTGATGGCTACACCTTC.

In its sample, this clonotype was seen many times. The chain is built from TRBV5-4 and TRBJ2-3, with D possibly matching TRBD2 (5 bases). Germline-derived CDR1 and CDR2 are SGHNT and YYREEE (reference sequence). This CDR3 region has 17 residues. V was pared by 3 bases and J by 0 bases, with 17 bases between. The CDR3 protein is CASSSPSRTYSTDTQYF. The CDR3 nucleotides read TGTGCCAGCAGCTCCCCTAGCAGGACCTATAGCACAGATACGCAGTATTTT.

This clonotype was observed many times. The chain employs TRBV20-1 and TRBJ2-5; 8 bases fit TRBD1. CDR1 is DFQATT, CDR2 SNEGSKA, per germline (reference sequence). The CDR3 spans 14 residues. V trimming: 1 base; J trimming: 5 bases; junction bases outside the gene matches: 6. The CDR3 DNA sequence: TGCAGTGCTAGAGGACAGGGGAGAGTTGAGACCCAGTACTTC. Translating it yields CSARGQGRVETQYF.

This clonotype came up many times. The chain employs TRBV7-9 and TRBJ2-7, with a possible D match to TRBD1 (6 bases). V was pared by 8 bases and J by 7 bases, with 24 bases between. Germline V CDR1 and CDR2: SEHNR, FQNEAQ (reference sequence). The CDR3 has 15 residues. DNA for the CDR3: TGTGCCAGCTCGGGTATAGGCAGGGGATCGTGGGAGCAGTACTTC. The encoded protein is CASSGIGRGSWEQYF.

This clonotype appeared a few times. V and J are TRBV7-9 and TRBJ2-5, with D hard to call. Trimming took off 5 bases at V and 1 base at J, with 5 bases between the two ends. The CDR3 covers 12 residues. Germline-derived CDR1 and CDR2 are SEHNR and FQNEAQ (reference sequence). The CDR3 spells CASSRAQETQYF. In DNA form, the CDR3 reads TGTGCCAGCAGCCGGGCCCAAGAGACCCAGTACTTC.